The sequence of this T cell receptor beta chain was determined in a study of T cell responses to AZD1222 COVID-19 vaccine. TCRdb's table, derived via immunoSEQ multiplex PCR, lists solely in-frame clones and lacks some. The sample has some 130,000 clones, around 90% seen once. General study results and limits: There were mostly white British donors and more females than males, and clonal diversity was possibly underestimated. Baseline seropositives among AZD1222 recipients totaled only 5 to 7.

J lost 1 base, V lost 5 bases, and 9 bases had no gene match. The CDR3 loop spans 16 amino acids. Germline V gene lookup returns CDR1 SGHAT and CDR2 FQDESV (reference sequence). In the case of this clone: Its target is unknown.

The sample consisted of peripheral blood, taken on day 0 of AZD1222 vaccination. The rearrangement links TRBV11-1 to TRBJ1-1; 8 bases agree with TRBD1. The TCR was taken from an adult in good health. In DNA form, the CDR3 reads TGTGCCAGCAGCAAAGGACAGGGAATACGGAACACTGAAGCTTTCTTT. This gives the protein CASSKGQGIRNTEAFF.